The entry that follows covers one T cell receptor (beta chain) sequence. This specimen belongs to a study of T cell changes during pregnancy in multiple sclerosis. With V trimmed by 0 bases and J by 3 bases, 11 bases remained unmatched. CDR3 size: 17 residues. From germline, CDR1 is SGHRS and CDR2 YFSETQ. TCRdb's copy holds only in-frame clones and misses some; the assay was immunoSEQ multiplex PCR. The table shows about 73,000 clones, with roughly nine tenths occurring only once. This clonotype was obtained from a female donor in good health, enrolled as a control in a pregnancy study. The specimen was peripheral blood, collected in the second trimester of pregnancy. The chain employs TRBV5-1 and TRBJ1-1; 7 bases agree with TRBD1. CDR3 sequence: CASSLERQGRRDTEAFF. The CDR3 DNA follows: TGCGCCAGCAGCTTGGAAAGACAGGGCCGACGGGACACTGAAGCTTTCTTT.